One sample yielded the 17 T cell receptor beta chains listed below, sequenced in a study of blood T cell repertoires in COVID-19. Some clones are missing from TCRdb's copy, which holds only in-frame ones; the method was immunoSEQ multiplex PCR. This table holds 200,000 or so clones, approximately 80% found once. Sequenced material: PBMCs or T cells enriched from blood (not recorded which). The receptors here all came from a middle-aged woman with acute COVID-19.

The chain carries TRBV28 and TRBJ2-1, with 12 bases identical to TRBD2. The CDR3 is made up of 18 amino acids. Per the germline V gene, CDR1 is MDHEN and CDR2 is SYDVKM. With 4 bases clipped from V and 2 bases from J, the junction kept 9 bases outside the gene matches. The DNA for the CDR3 is TGTGCCAGCAGTTCGAGGACTAGCGGGATAACCCCCTACAATGAGCAGTTCTTC. It codes for CASSSRTSGITPYNEQFF.

The rearrangement joins TRBV7-2 to TRBJ2-3; 10 bases line up with TRBD1. Germline V CDR1 and CDR2: SGHTA, FQGNSA. Trimming took 4 bases from V and 5 from J; bases not matched to a gene: 3. The CDR3 runs to 14 residues. The CDR3 sequence is CASSSRDRGDTQYF. CDR3 bases: TGTGCCAGCAGCTCTAGGGACAGGGGAGATACGCAGTATTTT.

The J gene is TRBJ2-2, the V gene TRBV28; unclear D gene. The CDR3 is 12 amino acids. Germline values: CDR1 MDHEN, CDR2 SYDVKM. Trimming left V 6 bases short and J 7 bases short, with 9 bases between. The CDR3 is CASSIQVGELFF. CDR3 nucleotides: TGTGCCAGCAGCATTCAGGTCGGGGAGCTGTTTTTT.

Here the CDR3 reads CATSRPRGWGDTEAFF. The CDR3 region has the DNA TGTGCCACCAGCAGACCCCGGGGATGGGGAGACACTGAAGCTTTCTTT. The chain combines TRBV15 with TRBJ1-1, with unresolved D. The V gene lost 2 bases and the J gene lost 3 bases, with 16 bases spanning the gap. Germline lookup yields CDR1 LNHNV and CDR2 YYDKDF (reference sequence). The CDR3 length is 16 residues.

This clone was observed a single time. The rearrangement uses TRBV2 and TRBJ2-1, with D uncertain. The V end was cut by 0 bases, the J end by 8 bases, with 17 bases between. Germline V lookup: CDR1 SNHLY, CDR2 FYNNEI. CDR3 length: 16 residues. The CDR3 DNA reads as TGTGCCAGCAGTGAAGCGCTTGCGGCTAGGTTCGATGAGCAGTTCTTC. It encodes CASSEALAARFDEQFF.

V and J are TRBV15 and TRBJ1-6; D is unclear. V was pared by 0 bases and J by 7 bases, with 7 bases between. The CDR3 consists of 14 residues. From germline, CDR1 is LNHNV and CDR2 YYDKDF (reference sequence). CDR3 in amino acids: CATSRDRRNSPLHF. CDR3 nucleotides: TGTGCCACCAGCAGAGACAGGAGGAATTCACCCCTCCACTTT.

V usage is TRBV28 and J usage is TRBJ1-4, with D perhaps matching TRBD1 (6 bases). Germline loops: CDR1 MDHEN, CDR2 SYDVKM. Trimming left V 5 bases short and J 16 bases short, with 17 bases between. CDR3 size: 12 residues. The CDR3 here is CASSPTGRGKFF. The CDR3, as DNA: TGTGCCAGCAGTCCCACGGGGAGGGGGAAGTTTTTT.

V usage is TRBV27 and J usage is TRBJ2-5; tentative D call: TRBD1 (5 bases). Trimming removed 3 bases at V and 4 bases at J, with 9 bases between. Germline values: CDR1 MNHEY, CDR2 SMNVEV (reference sequence). The CDR3 has 13 residues. CDR3 sequence reads: CASSFRQPETQYF. CDR3 coding DNA: TGTGCCAGCAGTTTTCGACAGCCAGAGACCCAGTACTTC.

The chain combines TRBV18 with TRBJ1-1; 9 nucleotides agree with TRBD1. Germline-derived CDR1 and CDR2 are KGHSH and LQKENI. Trimming cost V 6 bases and J 5 bases; bases outside gene matches: 10. This CDR3 is 15 amino acids long. CDR3 DNA sequence: TGTGCCAGCTCGGGTCAACAGGGGGCAGGAACTGAAGCTTTCTTT. It is translated as CASSGQQGAGTEAFF. Full variable domain (missing parts from reference TRBV18 and TRBJ1-1): NAGVMQNPRHLVRRRGQEARLRCSPMKGHSHVYWYRQLPEEGLKFMVYLQKENIIDESGMPKERFSAEFPKEGPSILRIQQVVRGDSAAYFCASSGQQGAGTEAFFGQGTRLTVV.

The chain is built from TRBV28 and TRBJ2-7; 8 positions match TRBD2. J was trimmed by 7 bases and V by 2 bases; bases with no gene match: 13. The CDR3 is made up of 16 amino acids. The germline gives CDR1 MDHEN, CDR2 SYDVKM. CDR3 region: CASSLAGTSEVGEQYF. CDR3 coding DNA: TGTGCCAGCAGTTTAGCTGGGACTAGTGAGGTGGGGGAGCAGTACTTC.

The rearrangement links TRBV18 to TRBJ2-5; D gene ambiguous. Trimming removed 4 bases from V and 7 bases from J, with 7 bases in between. This CDR3 comprises 11 residues. Germline V CDR1 and CDR2: KGHSH, LQKENI. This CDR3 reads CASSLPGTQYF. The CDR3 region has the DNA TGTGCCAGCTCACTTCCCGGGACCCAGTACTTC.

The chain couples TRBV24-1 to TRBJ1-2, with 11 bases that match TRBD1. The ends lost 0 bases at V and 4 bases at J; junction bases unmatched: 3. From germline, CDR1 is KGHDR and CDR2 SFDVKD. There are 16 residues in the CDR3. DNA of the CDR3: TGTGCCACCAGTGATTTGGGGACAGGGGGGACCTATGGCTACACCTTC. It is translated as CATSDLGTGGTYGYTF.

The rearrangement uses TRBV27 and TRBJ2-2; TRBD2 matches 10 bases. The germline CDR1 and CDR2 sequences are MNHEY and SMNVEV (reference sequence). Germline trimming cut 3 bases from V and 6 bases from J; bases unmatched to any gene: 4. The CDR3 is 15 amino acids. The CDR3 region has the DNA TGTGCCAGCAGTTTTAGGCTAGCGGGAGCCGGGGAGCTGTTTTTT. Translating it yields CASSFRLAGAGELFF.

The CDR3 DNA follows: TGTGCCAGCAGCCCAGACCGAGCCCAAGTCACCCTCCACTTT. It is translated as CASSPDRAQVTLHF. The V call is TRBV4-2, the J call TRBJ1-6; D is unresolved. The CDR3 has 14 residues. The germline V gene encodes CDR1 LGHNA and CDR2 YNFKEQ. The V and J ends lost 4 bases and 14 bases respectively, with 18 bases between them.

The gene calls are TRBV18 and TRBJ1-1; TRBD1 agrees at 10 bases. CDR1 is KGHSH, CDR2 LQKENI, per germline. V was pared by 4 bases and J by 4 bases, with 6 bases of the junction left unmatched. This CDR3 spans 15 amino acids. The CDR3 here is CASSRQGALGTEAFF. CDR3 nucleotide sequence: TGTGCCAGCTCACGACAGGGGGCCTTGGGCACTGAAGCTTTCTTT.

The rearrangement links TRBV7-9 to TRBJ2-1; TRBD2 agrees at 8 bases. Germline CDR1 is SEHNR and CDR2 is FQNEAQ (reference sequence). V lost 5 bases to trimming and J lost 7 bases; unmatched junction nucleotides: 7. The CDR3 covers 14 residues. The CDR3 here is CASSESGSVNEQFF. CDR3 sequence (DNA): TGTGCCAGCAGCGAGAGCGGGAGCGTTAATGAGCAGTTCTTC. Filled out from reference TRBV7-9 and TRBJ2-1, the complete variable domain reads DTGVSQNPRHKITKRGQNVTFRCDPISEHNRLYWYRQTLGQGPEFLTYFQNEAQLEKSRLLSDRFSAERPKGSFSTLEIQRTEQGDSAMYLCASSESGSVNEQFFGPGTRLTVL.

The CDR3 sequence: CASSALAGAYNEQFF. CDR3 nucleotide sequence: TGCGCCAGCAGCGCACTAGCGGGAGCCTACAATGAGCAGTTCTTC. The J gene is TRBJ2-1, the V gene TRBV5-1; 11 bases are a match to TRBD2. The length of the CDR3 is 15 residues. Trimming at V came to 4 bases and at J to 2 bases, leaving 2 bases not matched to a gene. In germline, CDR1 is SGHRS, CDR2 YFSETQ.